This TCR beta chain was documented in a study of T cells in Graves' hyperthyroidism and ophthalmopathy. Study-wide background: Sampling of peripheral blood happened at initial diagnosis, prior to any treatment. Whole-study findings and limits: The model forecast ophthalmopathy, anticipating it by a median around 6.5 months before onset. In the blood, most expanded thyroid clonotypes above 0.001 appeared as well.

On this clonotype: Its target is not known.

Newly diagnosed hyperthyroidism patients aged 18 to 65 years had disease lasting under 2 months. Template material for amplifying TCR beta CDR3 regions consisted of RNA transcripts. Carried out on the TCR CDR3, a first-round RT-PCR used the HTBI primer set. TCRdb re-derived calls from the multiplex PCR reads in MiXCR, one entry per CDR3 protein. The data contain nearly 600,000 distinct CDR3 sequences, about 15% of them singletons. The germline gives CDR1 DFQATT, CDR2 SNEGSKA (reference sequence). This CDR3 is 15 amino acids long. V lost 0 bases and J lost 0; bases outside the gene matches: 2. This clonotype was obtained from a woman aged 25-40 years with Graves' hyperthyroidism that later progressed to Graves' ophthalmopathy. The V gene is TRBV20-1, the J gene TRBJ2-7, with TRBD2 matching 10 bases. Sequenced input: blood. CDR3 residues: CSAREPSGSSYEQYF. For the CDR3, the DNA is TGCAGTGCTAGAGAGCCTAGCGGGAGCTCCTACGAGCAGTACTTC.